This T cell receptor (beta chain) was documented in a study of Ad26.COV2.S vaccination and SARS-CoV-2 variants. The CDR3 has 14 amino acids. In germline, CDR1 is MNHEY, CDR2 SVGEGT. V was shortened by 4 bases and J by 10 bases, with 17 bases between the two germline ends. On this clone: Its antigen is unknown.

The method was immunoSEQ multiplex PCR; TCRdb's version includes in-frame clones alone and lacks a portion of them. The sample holds about 440,000 clones, less than 95% seen once. This sample's treatment: some 20 received Ad26.COV2.S at low or high dose, single or two shots; about 5 received placebo; per-sample allocation not given. Vaccine and placebo recipients were sampled on day 63 after the first injection. General study results and limits: Overall T cell responses may have been underestimated by the analyses of TCR breadth and depth.

The sequencing used peripheral blood, collected in a trial of Ad26.COV2.S vaccine versus placebo. The V call is TRBV6-2 or TRBV6-3, the J call TRBJ2-1; possibly TRBD1 or TRBD2 for D (5 bases each). The TCR was taken from a person aged 18 to 59 who received the Ad26.COV2.S COVID-19 vaccine or a placebo. CDR3 sequence: CASSLPRGPYEQFF. The DNA for the CDR3 is TGTGCCAGCAGTTTACCTAGGGGACCGTACGAGCAGTTCTTC.